Listed here are 29 T cell receptor beta chains from one sample, sequenced in a study of cytomegalovirus exposure and HLA in healthy donors. In the PCR, 60 Vbeta and 13 Jbeta primers were used. Method: immunoSEQ multiplex PCR; TCRdb's copy keeps in-frame clones and lacks some. The table records about 190,000 clones, 75% to 90% of them present only once. Sequencing was done on a sample of PBMCs. The receptors shown here come from a woman aged 45-65 years in good health and CMV-seropositive.

Only a few counts were recorded for this clone. The chain recombines TRBV6-6 with TRBJ2-1; weak D call: TRBD1 (6 bases). Germline V gene data show CDR1 as MNHNY and CDR2 as SVGAGI (reference sequence). The V end lost 11 bases, the J end lost 3 bases, and 14 bases lay between the germline ends. This CDR3 spans 13 amino acids. The CDR3 nucleotides are TGTGCCGCCTATGACAGGAGCTACAATGAGCAGTTCTTC. Encoded protein: CAAYDRSYNEQFF.

This chain connects TRBV5-1 to TRBJ2-7; 12 nucleotides match TRBD1. CDR3 size: 17 residues. V lost 3 bases, J lost 5 bases, and 12 bases stayed unmatched. From germline, CDR1 is SGHRS and CDR2 YFSETQ. The CDR3: CASSYFGTGGIGDEQYF. CDR3 bases: TGCGCCAGCAGCTATTTCGGGACAGGGGGCATAGGAGACGAGCAGTACTTC.

The CDR3 nucleotides read TGTGCCAGCAGCATTAGCGGGGGGGTTCAAGAGACCCAGTACTTC. As protein: CASSISGGVQETQYF. The chain is built from TRBV9 and TRBJ2-5, with 11 bases that match TRBD2. Losses at the gene ends were 4 bases for V and 2 bases for J; bases not matched to a gene: 4. The CDR3 contains 15 residues. CDR1 and CDR2 (germline): SGDLS, YYNGEE.

The sample holds one count of this clone. This CDR3 reads CASSTLAGGLNEQFF. The DNA of the CDR3 is TGTGCCAGCAGTACGCTAGCGGGGGGGCTTAATGAGCAGTTCTTC. This rearrangement joins TRBV6-1 to TRBJ2-1, with 12 positions matching TRBD2. Germline V gene data show CDR1 as MNHNS and CDR2 as SASEGT. The CDR3 covers 15 residues. The junction had 6 bases not matched to a gene; V was cut back by 5 bases and J by 7 bases.

The genes are TRBV11-2 and TRBJ2-6; possibly TRBD2 for D (6 bases). With 5 bases removed from V and 3 bases from J, the gap between germline ends came to 17 bases. CDR1 is SGHAT, CDR2 FQNNGV, per germline. CDR3 length equals 17 residues. The CDR3 nucleotides read TGTGCCAGCAGCAGGCGCGGGGCGCGGGGTGGGGCCAACGTCCTGACTTTC. Amino acid sequence: CASSRRGARGGANVLTF.

V is TRBV19 and J is TRBJ2-3; D is unclear. The CDR3 consists of 14 residues. Trimming removed 0 bases from V and 1 base from J, with 5 bases in between. In germline, CDR1 is LNHDA, CDR2 SQIVND (reference sequence). The CDR3 protein is CASSIDTGTDTQYF. The CDR3 bases are TGTGCCAGTAGTATAGATACAGGCACAGATACGCAGTATTTT.

The chain has TRBV7-2 and TRBJ2-3; TRBD2 matches 9 bases. The germline V gene encodes CDR1 SGHTA and CDR2 FQGNSA. J lost 2 bases, V lost 5 bases, and 14 bases had no gene match. This CDR3 has 18 residues. This CDR3 reads CASSARAGAGGNTDTQYF. The CDR3 region has the DNA TGTGCCAGCAGCGCGCGGGCGGGGGCGGGGGGGAACACAGATACGCAGTATTTT.

The chain carries TRBV18 and TRBJ2-5, with 7 bases that match TRBD2. CDR3 length equals 15 residues. Per the germline V gene, CDR1 is KGHSH and CDR2 is LQKENI. Losses at the gene ends were 2 bases for V and 3 bases for J; bases not matched to a gene: 6. The CDR3 nucleotides are TGTGCCAGCTCACCAGCCCCGGGGAGGGAAGAGACCCAGTACTTC. Its translation is CASSPAPGREETQYF.

The J gene is TRBJ2-3, the V gene TRBV2; weak D call: TRBD2 (5 bases). V lost 1 base and J 3 bases, leaving 11 bases between the germline ends. Germline assignment: CDR1 SNHLY and CDR2 FYNNEI. CDR3 length: 15 amino acids. The CDR3 sequence: CASSEGGLKTDTQYF. The CDR3 coding sequence is TGTGCCAGCAGTGAAGGTGGACTGAAAACAGATACGCAGTATTTT.

Regarding this clone: Different DNA sequences within this sample yield the same CDR3. The chain carries TRBV6-5 and TRBJ1-1; D call uncertain. Germline CDR1 is MNHEY and CDR2 is SVGAGI. V was clipped by 2 bases and J by 0 bases, with 7 bases between them. The CDR3 is made up of 14 amino acids. The DNA of the CDR3 is TGTGCCAGCAGTTACAGCTCATTGAACACTGAAGCTTTCTTT. It is translated as CASSYSSLNTEAFF.

In regard to this clone: The junction and the germline gene differ at one end; a read error may be behind it. The chain recombines TRBV7-9 with TRBJ1-4; 8 bases fit TRBD1. Germline assignment: CDR1 SEHNR and CDR2 FQNEAQ (reference sequence). The CDR3 is made up of 13 amino acids. The CDR3 DNA is TGTTCCAGCCGAGGGACAGGTGGGGAAAAACTGTTTTTT. This sequence encodes CSSRGTGGEKLFF.

This clone has more than one count but fewer than ten. The V and J genes are TRBV6-5 and TRBJ1-1; the match to TRBD1 covers 9 bases. This CDR3 region has 16 residues. Germline V CDR1 and CDR2: MNHEY, SVGAGI. V gave up 4 bases and J gave up 3 bases; unmatched junction bases: 9. The CDR3 DNA is TGTGCCAGCAGTTTCACGCTACAGGGGGCGGACACTGAAGCTTTCTTT. This sequence encodes CASSFTLQGADTEAFF.

The chain recombines TRBV5-4 with TRBJ2-7; the D gene is possibly TRBD2 (6 bases). CDR1 and CDR2 from the germline V gene are SGHNT and YYREEE (reference sequence). The ends were cut back, 4 bases at V and 4 bases at J, with 18 bases in the middle. This CDR3 contains 15 residues. The CDR3 sequence is CASSQEWRGEYEQYF. CDR3 nucleotides: TGTGCCAGCAGCCAAGAGTGGCGGGGAGAATACGAGCAGTACTTC.

This chain uses TRBV19 with TRBJ1-2, with a possible D match to TRBD1 (5 bases). CDR1 and CDR2 from the germline V gene are LNHDA and SQIVND (reference sequence). Trimming pared 7 bases from V and 4 bases from J, leaving 10 bases between. This CDR3 has 12 residues. Here the CDR3 reads CASNPGGYGYTF. CDR3 DNA: TGTGCCAGTAACCCGGGGGGCTATGGCTACACCTTC.

The chain carries TRBV19 and TRBJ1-2; the D is unclear. Per the germline V gene, CDR1 is LNHDA and CDR2 is SQIVND (reference sequence). V lost 2 bases to trimming and J lost 2 bases, with 9 bases between them. CDR3 length: 14 residues. The CDR3 sequence: CASSIQVWNYGYTF. The DNA for the CDR3 is TGTGCCAGTAGTATACAGGTTTGGAACTATGGCTACACCTTC. The variable domain in full, completed from reference TRBV19 and TRBJ1-2, reads DGGITQSPKYLFRKEGQNVTLSCEQNLNHDAMYWYRQDPGQGLRLIYYSQIVNDFQKGDIAEGYSVSREKKESFPLTVTSAQKNPTAFYLCASSIQVWNYGYTFGSGTRLTVV.

The rearrangement joins TRBV4-3 to TRBJ1-5; D remains unclear. This CDR3 spans 16 amino acids. V lost 0 bases and J 1 base, leaving 10 bases between the germline ends. Germline CDR1 and CDR2: LGHNA and YSLEER. CDR3 loop: CASSQEPSSSNQPQHF. The CDR3 DNA sequence: TGCGCCAGCAGCCAAGAGCCTAGCAGCAGCAATCAGCCCCAGCATTTT.

The CDR3 here is CASSKDTLEAFF. The CDR3 region has the DNA TGTGCCAGCAGCAAGGACACTCTTGAAGCTTTCTTT. The V and J genes are TRBV9 and TRBJ1-1; tentatively, D is TRBD1 (5 bases). Deletions cut 4 bases from V and 7 bases from J, with 11 bases between. Germline V gene data show CDR1 as SGDLS and CDR2 as YYNGEE. CDR3 length: 12 amino acids.

This chain uses TRBV9 with TRBJ2-2; 8 bases map to TRBD1. After removal of 0 bases from V and 7 bases from J, the junction contained 8 bases not matched to a gene. This CDR3 has 16 residues. Germline values: CDR1 SGDLS, CDR2 YYNGEE. CDR3 nucleotide sequence: TGTGCCAGCAGCGTAGGAGGGCAGGGGGCTTACGGGGAGCTGTTTTTT. As protein: CASSVGGQGAYGELFF.

V gene TRBV5-1 combines with J gene TRBJ2-2; D perhaps matches TRBD2 (5 bases). V was clipped by 0 bases and J by 4 bases, with 13 bases between them. Germline CDR1 is SGHRS and CDR2 is YFSETQ. There are 16 residues in the CDR3. CDR3 nucleotide sequence: TGCGCCAGCAGCTTGGACGGGGTATCGCGCACCGGGGAGCTGTTTTTT. Its protein product is CASSLDGVSRTGELFF.

V and J are TRBV4-2 and TRBJ2-7, with TRBD2 matching over 10 bases. This CDR3 comprises 15 residues. The J segment lost 0 bases and the V segment lost 2 bases, leaving 1 base of the junction unmatched. From germline, CDR1 is LGHNA and CDR2 YNFKEQ. The CDR3 loop is CASSQSGGASYEQYF. CDR3 DNA: TGTGCCAGCAGCCAAAGCGGGGGGGCCTCCTACGAGCAGTACTTC.

The chain employs TRBV7-9 and TRBJ1-2; possible D gene TRBD1, 5 bases. The CDR3 sequence is 15 residues long. Germline lookup yields CDR1 SEHNR and CDR2 FQNEAQ (reference sequence). V gave up 4 bases and J gave up 4 bases, with 16 bases separating them. Here the CDR3 DNA reads TGTGCCAGCAGCTCCGGAGATGGGGGAGGCTATGGCTACACCTTC. Amino acids: CASSSGDGGGYGYTF.

The chain carries TRBV28 and TRBJ1-2; tentatively, D is TRBD1 (6 bases). Germline CDR1 and CDR2: MDHEN and SYDVKM. Between the trimmed V and J ends, which lost 4 bases and 6 bases, there was a span of 12 bases. This CDR3 spans 13 amino acids. DNA of the CDR3: TGTGCCAGCAGTTCACGACAGGAGGATGGCTACACCTTC. Amino acids: CASSSRQEDGYTF.

The chain joins TRBV6-6 to TRBJ1-1, with D perhaps TRBD1 (6 bases). Germline V gene lookup returns CDR1 MNHNY and CDR2 SVGAGI (reference sequence). Between the trimmed V and J ends, which lost 0 bases and 6 bases, there was a span of 8 bases. The CDR3 runs 13 residues. CDR3 residues: CASSYSQGPEAFF. The CDR3 DNA reads as TGTGCCAGCAGTTACTCGCAGGGGCCTGAAGCTTTCTTT.

The genes are TRBV25-1 and TRBJ2-7, with 13 bases aligning to TRBD2. The CDR3 contains 17 residues. V shed 0 bases, J shed 3 bases, and the junction held 5 bases outside the gene matches. The germline V gene encodes CDR1 MGHDK and CDR2 SYGVNS. The CDR3 coding sequence is TGTGCCAGCAGTGAATATAAGGGACTAGCGGGGTTCTACGAGCAGTACTTC. This translates into CASSEYKGLAGFYEQYF.

J is TRBJ2-7 and V is TRBV5-1; tentative D call: TRBD2 (5 bases). V lost 7 bases and J lost 6, with 17 bases in between. The CDR3 is 13 residues long. The germline V gene encodes CDR1 SGHRS and CDR2 YFSETQ. CDR3 residues: CASCDPGVGEQYF. CDR3 coding DNA: TGCGCCAGCTGCGACCCCGGGGTTGGCGAGCAGTACTTC.

V is TRBV7-2 and J is TRBJ2-3; 11 bases line up with TRBD2. The CDR3 contains 16 residues. The trim removed 3 bases at V and 7 bases at J, leaving 9 bases unmatched. Germline V gene lookup returns CDR1 SGHTA and CDR2 FQGNSA. CDR3 region: CASSFLLAGGTHTQYF. CDR3 DNA sequence: TGTGCCAGCAGCTTCCTCTTAGCGGGGGGGACCCATACGCAGTATTTT.

The chain recombines TRBV6-6 with TRBJ1-3; D is unresolved. Germline CDR1 is MNHNY and CDR2 is SVGAGI (reference sequence). V was trimmed by 5 bases and J by 4 bases, leaving 12 bases between them. The CDR3 sequence is 14 residues long. CDR3 DNA sequence: TGTGCCAGCAGTCCCTCGGGGAGGGGAAACACCATATATTTT. Protein product: CASSPSGRGNTIYF.

The rearrangement links TRBV4-1 to TRBJ2-2; TRBD2 is a possible D gene (6 bases). The CDR3 loop spans 15 amino acids. V lost 4 bases and J 4 bases, leaving 13 bases between the germline ends. Germline lookup yields CDR1 MGHRA and CDR2 YSYEKL. The CDR3 loop reads CASSPRDLTTGELFF. CDR3 nucleotide sequence: TGCGCCAGCAGCCCCCGGGACTTAACCACCGGGGAGCTGTTTTTT.

This clone appeared a few times. The chain combines TRBV5-6 with TRBJ1-1, with D possibly TRBD1 on 6 matching bases. The germline V gene has CDR1 SGHDT and CDR2 YYEEEE. V lost 2 bases and J lost 6, with 11 bases in between. This CDR3 spans 13 amino acids. CDR3 sequence reads: CASSLRGMAEAFF. CDR3 bases: TGTGCCAGCAGCTTAAGGGGGATGGCTGAAGCTTTCTTT.